Below are 27 T cell receptor beta chains sequenced from a single sample in a study of breast tumors, draining lymph nodes, adjacent tissues. MiXCR, run by TCRdb on the multiplex PCR reads, gives a single entry per CDR3 protein. Of 20,000 to 25,000 distinct CDR3 sequences in the sample, about 41% were seen once. Sequencing input: breast tumor tissue. The receptors were gathered from a female donor with breast cancer. Some clones in this sample may be carry-over from other donors' samples.

This clonotype has ten or more counts. The chain recombines TRBV6-4 with TRBJ2-2; 8 nucleotides agree with TRBD1. Trimming took 0 bases from V and 3 from J; bases not matched to a gene: 3. Per germline, CDR1 MRHNA and CDR2 SNTAGT. The CDR3 spans 16 residues. The CDR3 bases are TGTGCCAGCAGTGACTCGGCAGGGGGCCACACCGGGGAGCTGTTTTTT. Amino acid sequence: CASSDSAGGHTGELFF.

This clonotype was observed many times. The chain carries TRBV9 and TRBJ2-1, with a weak D call TRBD2 (5 bases). Between the trimmed V and J ends, which lost 0 bases and 0 bases, there was a span of 7 bases. This CDR3 is 15 amino acids long. Germline lookup yields CDR1 SGDLS and CDR2 YYNGEE. The CDR3 DNA reads TGTGCCAGCAGCGTAGGTGGAGGCTCCTACAATGAGCAGTTCTTC. The encoded protein is CASSVGGGSYNEQFF.

The chain combines TRBV6-5 with TRBJ1-2; D is perhaps TRBD1 (5 bases). The CDR3 sequence is 14 residues long. With 2 bases removed from V and 4 bases from J, the gap between germline ends came to 11 bases. CDR1 MNHEY and CDR2 SVGAGI come from the germline V gene. DNA for the CDR3: TGTGCCAGCAGTTACAGGGGAAAGAGCTATGGCTACACCTTC. It is translated as CASSYRGKSYGYTF.

The V and J genes are TRBV10-2 and TRBJ2-7, with a possible D match to TRBD2 (5 bases). The V gene's germline CDR1 is WSHSY and CDR2 SAAADI. Trimming left V 6 bases short and J 6 bases short, with 12 bases between. This CDR3 is built from 12 residues. The CDR3 loop reads CASSHNSGEQYF. CDR3 DNA: TGCGCCAGCAGCCACAACAGCGGCGAGCAGTACTTC.

This clonotype was seen ten or more times. J is TRBJ1-2 and V is TRBV19; 7 bases match TRBD1. This CDR3 has 14 amino acids. J lost 5 bases, V lost 4 bases, and 7 bases had no gene match. Germline V gene sequence: CDR1 LNHDA, CDR2 SQIVND (reference sequence). CDR3 protein: CASSTGQRGYGYTF. Written as DNA, the CDR3 is TGTGCCAGTAGTACGGGACAGCGGGGGTATGGCTACACCTTC.

This clonotype was counted many times. A much larger clone differs from this one at a single base, so this may be a read error. The chain is built from TRBV20-1 and TRBJ1-2, with D possibly being TRBD1 (5 bases). Per germline, CDR1 DFQATT and CDR2 SNEGSKA (reference sequence). CDR3 size: 12 residues. The CDR3 region has the DNA TGCAGTGCCCCGGGACTTGGCTATGGCTCCACCTTC. It encodes CSAPGLGYGSTF.

At least ten counts were recorded for this clonotype. V is TRBV30 and J is TRBJ2-1, with 10 bases matching TRBD2. CDR1 is GTSNPN, CDR2 SVGIG, per germline (reference sequence). The CDR3 extends over 13 amino acids. The junction had 10 bases not matched to a gene; V was cut back by 2 bases and J by 15 bases. The chain's CDR3 is CAWSNSGGLPRFF. The CDR3, as DNA: TGTGCCTGGAGTAATAGCGGGGGGCTCCCTCGGTTCTTC.

In this sample, this clonotype turned up once. This chain joins TRBV9 and TRBJ2-3, with no clear D. Looked up from germline, CDR1 is SGDLS and CDR2 is YYNGEE. The CDR3 extends over 13 amino acids. V was cut by 0 bases and J by 4 bases, with 6 bases left in between. CDR3 in DNA: TGTGCCAGCAGCGTAGGATCCGCAGATACGCAGTATTTT. Translation gives CASSVGSADTQYF.

The gene calls are TRBV7-8 and TRBJ1-6, with unresolved D. Deletions cut 2 bases from V and 7 bases from J, with 15 bases between. Germline-derived CDR1 and CDR2 are SGHVS and FQNEAQ. This CDR3 is 16 amino acids long. The CDR3 bases are TGTGCCAGCAGCTTAACCCCGGTGATGGGGAATTCACCCCTCCACTTT. Translation: CASSLTPVMGNSPLHF.

The chain carries TRBV2 and TRBJ1-6; no clear D. Germline-derived CDR1 and CDR2 are SNHLY and FYNNEI. V gave up 3 bases and J gave up 5 bases, with 14 bases separating them. The CDR3 loop spans 16 amino acids. The CDR3 is CASSDRTVTNNSPLHF. CDR3 nucleotide sequence: TGTGCCAGCAGTGACCGGACGGTGACTAATAATTCACCCCTCCACTTT.

V usage is TRBV29-1 and J usage is TRBJ2-1; D unclear. V dropped 4 bases and J dropped 4 bases, with 23 bases sitting between them. The CDR3 loop spans 17 amino acids. Germline V gene data show CDR1 as SQVTM and CDR2 as ANQGSEA. The CDR3 loop is CSVVEDGGKLGYNEQFF. The CDR3 DNA is TGCAGCGTTGTAGAGGACGGTGGCAAATTGGGATACAATGAGCAGTTCTTC.

The chain links TRBV7-9 to TRBJ1-4, with a possible D match to TRBD1 (6 bases). Between the trimmed V and J ends, which lost 1 base and 9 bases, there was a span of 9 bases. Germline CDR1 and CDR2: SEHNR and FQNEAQ (reference sequence). The CDR3 runs to 13 residues. The CDR3 nucleotides read TGTGCCAGCAGCTTAGAGGGACATAAAAAACTGTTTTTT. This gives the protein CASSLEGHKKLFF.

The rearrangement joins TRBV2 to TRBJ2-7; D uncertain. CDR3 length: 14 amino acids. CDR1 and CDR2 from the germline V gene are SNHLY and FYNNEI. Trimming removed 3 bases from V and 6 bases from J, with 15 bases in between. The CDR3 bases are TGTGCCAGCAGTGAGGACCTTTTTCGAGCCGAGCAGTACTTC. Translation gives CASSEDLFRAEQYF. The variable domain in full, with the rest retrieved from reference TRBV2 and TRBJ2-7, is EPEVTQTPSHQVTQMGQEVILRCVPISNHLYFYWYRQILGQKVEFLVSFYNNEISEKSEIFDDQFSVERPDGSNFTLKIRSTKLEDSAMYFCASSEDLFRAEQYFGPGTRLTVT.

The V and J genes are TRBV19 and TRBJ1-2; 7 bases line up with TRBD1. The CDR3 covers 13 residues. From germline, CDR1 is LNHDA and CDR2 SQIVND (reference sequence). The J segment lost 0 bases and the V segment lost 8 bases, leaving 3 bases of the junction unmatched. The CDR3 bases are TGTGCCAGTCGACAGGGCGCTAACTATGGCTACACCTTC. It is translated as CASRQGANYGYTF.

This clonotype counts as medium-sized. V and J are TRBV15 and TRBJ1-6; TRBD1 is a possible D gene (5 bases). This CDR3 is 16 amino acids long. In germline, CDR1 is LNHNV, CDR2 YYDKDF (reference sequence). Trimming stripped 2 bases from V and 7 bases from J, with 15 bases between. Here the CDR3 DNA reads TGTGCCACCAGCAGAAGAGATAGGGACCTCAATTCACCCCTCCACTTT. This codes for CATSRRDRDLNSPLHF.

The chain carries TRBV6-4 and TRBJ2-1, with 11 bases aligning to TRBD2. Germline trimming cut 3 bases from V and 3 bases from J; bases unmatched to any gene: 4. The CDR3 extends over 16 amino acids. Germline-derived CDR1 and CDR2 are MRHNA and SNTAGT. The CDR3 DNA is TGTGCCAGCAGTGAGGGGGGACTAGCGGACTACAATGAGCAGTTCTTC. This encodes CASSEGGLADYNEQFF.

DNA for the CDR3: TGTGCCAGCAGTCCACAGGGATCACTTGGAAACACCATATATTTT. This gives the protein CASSPQGSLGNTIYF. This chain links TRBV6-5 with TRBJ1-3; maybe TRBD1 (6 bases). This CDR3 region has 15 residues. Trimming took off 5 bases at V and 3 bases at J, with 14 bases between the two ends. The germline V gene encodes CDR1 MNHEY and CDR2 SVGAGI.

As regards this clonotype: The junction differs from germline at one of its ends, possibly a read error. The rearrangement links TRBV7-9 to TRBJ2-5, with D possibly being TRBD2 (6 bases). From germline, CDR1 is SEHNR and CDR2 FQNEAQ (reference sequence). This CDR3 is built from 14 residues. CDR3 nucleotides: TGCGCCAGCAGCTCCCGAGAAGCTGGGGAGGCCCAGTACTTC. This codes for CASSSREAGEAQYF.

A word on this clonotype: At one end, the junction sequence differs from germline, possibly due to a read error. CDR3 sequence: CASSPRLEYNEQFF. The CDR3 DNA sequence: TGCGCCAGCAGCCCACGTCTAGAGTACAATGAGCAGTTCTTC. The chain has TRBV5-5 and TRBJ2-1; unclear D gene. CDR3 length: 14 residues. Per germline, CDR1 SGHKS and CDR2 YYEKEE (reference sequence).

About this clonotype: The germline gene is not matched at one end of the junction; a read error may be the cause. The genes are TRBV25-1 and TRBJ2-5, with 10 bases that match TRBD2. This CDR3 contains 16 residues. CDR1 MGHDK and CDR2 SYGVNS come from the germline V gene. The CDR3 loop is CASCDLAGVYWETQYF. CDR3 sequence (DNA): TGTGCCAGCTGTGACCTAGCGGGAGTTTACTGGGAGACCCAGTACTTC.

This clonotype was counted ten times or more. CDR3 coding DNA: TGTGCCAGCAGCTTACCCTCGATTAGCTCCTACAATGAGCAGTTCTTC. It codes for CASSLPSISSYNEQFF. The chain recombines TRBV7-9 with TRBJ2-1; D is unresolved. V lost 2 bases and J 0 bases, leaving 11 bases between the germline ends. CDR3 length: 16 residues. Germline V lookup: CDR1 SEHNR, CDR2 FQNEAQ (reference sequence).

At least ten counts were recorded for this clonotype. Here the CDR3 DNA reads TGTGCCAGCAGCTTAGGGGACAGGGCCTGGGAGCAGTACTTC. Amino acids: CASSLGDRAWEQYF. V and J are TRBV11-2 and TRBJ2-7, with 9 nucleotides matching TRBD1. The J segment lost 7 bases and the V segment lost 1 base, leaving 5 bases of the junction unmatched. In germline, CDR1 is SGHAT, CDR2 FQNNGV. The CDR3 length is 14 residues.

The V gene is TRBV10-2, the J gene TRBJ2-7; the match to TRBD1 covers 8 bases. The CDR3 is 14 residues long. Trimming cost V 7 bases and J 2 bases; bases outside gene matches: 7. Germline V CDR1 and CDR2: WSHSY, SAAADI. CDR3 sequence (DNA): TGCGCCAGCACCGGGACAGGAGGGGCCTACGAGCAGTACTTC. It translates to CASTGTGGAYEQYF.

This clonotype was seen at least ten times. The chain uses TRBV12-3 or TRBV12-4 and TRBJ1-5; 8 nucleotides agree with TRBD1. Trimming took 7 bases from V and 5 from J; bases not matched to a gene: 7. This CDR3 region has 14 residues. The CDR3 DNA reads as TGTGCCAGCACACAGGGGGACCGATATCAGCCCCAGCATTTT. It translates to CASTQGDRYQPQHF.

This clonotype was seen many times. The V call is TRBV19, the J call TRBJ1-5; 7 bases map to TRBD1. This CDR3 spans 12 amino acids. Trimming cost V 5 bases and J 15 bases; bases outside gene matches: 10. Germline V gives CDR1 LNHDA, CDR2 SQIVND (reference sequence). The CDR3 DNA reads TGTGCCAGTAGTGGAGACAGGGAGGTCACGCATTTT. Protein sequence: CASSGDREVTHF.

This clonotype has just a few counts. The chain is built from TRBV6-6 and TRBJ2-1; 9 bases line up with TRBD1. The germline V gene encodes CDR1 MNHNY and CDR2 SVGAGI (reference sequence). This CDR3 spans 15 amino acids. J was trimmed by 7 bases and V by 6 bases; bases with no gene match: 10. CDR3 bases: TGTGCCAGCAGGTTTCCCGGGACAGGGAAAAATGAGCAGTTCTTC. Amino acid sequence: CASRFPGTGKNEQFF.

The gene calls are TRBV2 and TRBJ2-5; either TRBD1 or TRBD2 may fit D (5 bases each). CDR1 SNHLY and CDR2 FYNNEI come from the germline V gene. CDR3 size: 13 residues. The germline V and J ends were trimmed by 7 bases and 2 bases, with 11 bases remaining between them. The CDR3 DNA sequence: TGTGCCAGCACCCCGGGACCTCAAGAGACCCAGTACTTC. Translation: CASTPGPQETQYF.